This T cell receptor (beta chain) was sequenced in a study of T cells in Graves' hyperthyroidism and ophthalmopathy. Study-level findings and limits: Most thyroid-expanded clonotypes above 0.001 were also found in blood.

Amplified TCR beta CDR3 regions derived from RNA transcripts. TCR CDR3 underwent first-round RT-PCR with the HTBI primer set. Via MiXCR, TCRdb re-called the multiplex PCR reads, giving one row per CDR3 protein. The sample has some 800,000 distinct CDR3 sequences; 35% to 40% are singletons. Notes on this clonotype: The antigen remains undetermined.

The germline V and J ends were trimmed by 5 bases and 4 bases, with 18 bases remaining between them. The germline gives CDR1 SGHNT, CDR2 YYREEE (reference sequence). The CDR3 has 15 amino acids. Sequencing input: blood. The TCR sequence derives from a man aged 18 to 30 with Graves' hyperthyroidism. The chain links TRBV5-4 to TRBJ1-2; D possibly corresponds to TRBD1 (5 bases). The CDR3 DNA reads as TGTGCCAGCAGTTCCTCCCCCGACAGCCTCTATGGCTACACCTTC. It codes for CASSSSPDSLYGYTF. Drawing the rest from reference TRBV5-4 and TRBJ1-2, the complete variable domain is ETGVTQSPTHLIKTRGQQVTLRCSSQSGHNTVSWYQQALGQGPQFIFQYYREEENGRGNFPPRFSGLQFPNYSSELNVNALELDDSALYLCASSSSPDSLYGYTFGSGTRLTVV.